Below, 25 T cell receptor beta chains from the same sample are listed, as sequenced in a study of blood T cells in healthy people across ages. Then a second PCR, running roughly 6 to 11 cycles, was carried out with a sample-barcoded 5' primer and a J-beta primer mix. TCRdb redid the calling of the 5' RACE reads with MiXCR, one entry per CDR3 protein. This table holds hundreds of thousands of distinct CDR3 sequences, 29% found once. The source material was blood. Receptor source: a woman older than 75 in good health.

This clonotype was recorded at least ten times. The rearrangement uses TRBV6-2 or TRBV6-3 and TRBJ2-7; D remains ambiguous. The length of the CDR3 is 14 residues. From germline, CDR1 is MNHEY and CDR2 SVGEGT. With 4 bases removed from V and 2 bases from J, the gap between germline ends came to 12 bases. CDR3 nucleotides: TGTGCCAGCAGTTCGTGGGGTGTCGCCTACGAGCAGTACTTC. Translated: CASSSWGVAYEQYF.

This clonotype has at least ten counts. The chain employs TRBV30 and TRBJ2-7; the D gene is possibly TRBD1 (5 bases). CDR3 length: 12 amino acids. With 2 bases removed from V and 4 bases from J, the gap between germline ends came to 9 bases. Germline V lookup: CDR1 GTSNPN, CDR2 SVGIG (reference sequence). Here the CDR3 DNA reads TGTGCCTGGAGTAAAGGGGTTTACGAGCAGTACTTC. Its protein product is CAWSKGVYEQYF.

In its sample, this clonotype was seen once. The chain carries TRBV6-1 and TRBJ2-1, with TRBD2 identical over 7 bases. The CDR3 has 16 residues. V shed 7 bases, J shed 0 bases, and the junction held 9 bases outside the gene matches. CDR1 MNHNS and CDR2 SASEGT come from the germline V gene. CDR3 DNA: TGTGCCAGCACGCAACTAGCGACCTCCTCCTACAATGAGCAGTTCTTC. Translated, it gives CASTQLATSSYNEQFF.

This clonotype showed up many times. The rearrangement uses TRBV4-3 and TRBJ2-1; D is uncertain. Germline V lookup: CDR1 LGHNA, CDR2 YSLEER. The CDR3 is 13 residues long. The ends were cut back, 0 bases at V and 9 bases at J, with 9 bases in the middle. This chain's CDR3 is CASSQDLSSEQFF. The CDR3 bases are TGCGCCAGCAGCCAAGATCTGAGTAGTGAGCAGTTCTTC.

This clonotype was counted between two and nine times. A read error may explain this, as a much larger clone is one base away. The V and J genes are TRBV20-1 and TRBJ2-1; 8 bases align to TRBD1. CDR1 and CDR2 from the germline V gene are DFQATT and SNEGSKA (reference sequence). V gave up 2 bases and J gave up 10 bases; unmatched junction bases: 10. CDR3 length: 14 amino acids. The chain's CDR3 is CSARQGARAKEQFF. The CDR3 DNA is TGCAGTGCTAGACAGGGGGCCCGGGCCAAGGAGCAGTTCTTC.

This clonotype was counted only a few times. J is TRBJ1-2 and V is TRBV21-1; the tabulated D call, TRBD1, remains unverified against the DNA. TRBV21-1 is annotated as a pseudogene. This CDR3 is built from 18 residues. CDR3 residues: CASSKAWTGGRGHYGYTF. In DNA, the CDR3 is TGTGCCAGCAGCAAAGCTTGGACAGGGGGCCGAGGTCATTATGGCTACACCTTC.

The chain is built from TRBV3-1 and TRBJ1-3; D is perhaps TRBD1 (6 bases). This CDR3 contains 14 residues. Trimming removed 8 bases from V and 2 bases from J, with 13 bases in between. In germline, CDR1 is LGHDT, CDR2 YNNKEL (reference sequence). The CDR3 is CASHKGGPGNTIYF. CDR3 DNA: TGTGCCAGCCACAAGGGGGGACCTGGAAACACCATATATTTT.

This clonotype was counted ten times or more. The chain recombines TRBV25-1 with TRBJ1-2, with a possible D match to TRBD1 (5 bases). The V and J ends lost 5 bases and 6 bases respectively, with 16 bases between them. The V gene's germline CDR1 is MGHDK and CDR2 SYGVNS. There are 14 residues in the CDR3. The CDR3 DNA reads TGTGCCAGCAGTTCTACCGGGGTGACAGATGGCTACACCTTC. It is translated as CASSSTGVTDGYTF.

The chain links TRBV5-4 to TRBJ2-7, with no clear D. The germline V gene has CDR1 SGHNT and CDR2 YYREEE (reference sequence). The V end was cut by 4 bases, the J end by 2 bases, with 16 bases between. The CDR3 totals 15 residues. DNA for the CDR3: TGTGCCAGCAGCCTCGAAACCGGGTCCGCCTACGAGCAGTACTTC. It yields the protein CASSLETGSAYEQYF.

Regarding this clonotype: An end of the junction differs from the germline gene, which may be a read error. This chain uses TRBV28 with TRBJ1-4; the D is unclear. This CDR3 has 12 residues. The germline V gene encodes CDR1 MDHEN and CDR2 SYDVKM. CDR3 in amino acids: CANSYNYEKLFF. CDR3 bases: TGTGCCAACAGTTATAATTATGAAAAACTGTTTTTT.

The chain employs TRBV5-1 and TRBJ2-3; 7 nucleotides align to TRBD1. V shed 0 bases, J shed 2 bases, and the junction held 3 bases outside the gene matches. There are 15 residues in the CDR3. Per the germline V gene, CDR1 is SGHRS and CDR2 is YFSETQ. CDR3 protein: CASSLEQGTTDTQYF. CDR3 DNA sequence: TGCGCCAGCAGCTTGGAACAGGGGACCACAGATACGCAGTATTTT.

This clonotype was detected a few times. A clone one base away is much larger, so this may be a read error. V is TRBV29-1 and J is TRBJ2-7, with D possibly called TRBD1 or TRBD2 (5 bases each). CDR1 is SQVTM and CDR2 is ANQGSEA in the germline V gene. This CDR3 comprises 12 residues. V dropped 7 bases and J dropped 3 bases, with 13 bases sitting between them. The CDR3 loop reads CSGVRAGYEQYF. CDR3 DNA: TGCAGCGGTGTCAGGGCGGGCTACGAGCAGTACTTC.

This clonotype showed up just once. The chain joins TRBV7-9 to TRBJ1-5; 7 positions match TRBD1. V lost 3 bases, J lost 3 bases, and 5 bases stayed unmatched. Germline CDR1 is SEHNR and CDR2 is FQNEAQ (reference sequence). This CDR3 is 15 amino acids long. The CDR3 loop reads CASSFGGQHNQPQHF. The CDR3 nucleotides are TGTGCCAGCAGCTTCGGGGGACAGCACAATCAGCCCCAGCATTTT. The entire variable domain, with the rest obtained from reference TRBV7-9 and TRBJ1-5, is as follows: DTGVSQNPRHKITKRGQNVTFRCDPISEHNRLYWYRQTLGQGPEFLTYFQNEAQLEKSRLLSDRFSAERPKGSFSTLEIQRTEQGDSAMYLCASSFGGQHNQPQHFGDGTRLSIL.

The table lists this clonotype with a few counts. The chain recombines TRBV30 with TRBJ2-7; D remains unclear. The CDR3 loop spans 12 amino acids. The germline CDR1 and CDR2 sequences are GTSNPN and SVGIG (reference sequence). V was clipped by 1 base and J by 2 bases, with 6 bases between them. The CDR3 nucleotides read TGTGCCTGGAGTGCCCAGCCCTACGAGCAGTACTTC. Protein: CAWSAQPYEQYF.

This clonotype was seen at least ten times. The V call is TRBV7-2, the J call TRBJ2-6; 9 bases align to TRBD1. Trimming took 7 bases from V and 11 from J; bases not matched to a gene: 12. The V gene's germline CDR1 is SGHTA and CDR2 FQGNSA. The CDR3 has 15 amino acids. This CDR3 reads CASTYSGQGFYVLTF. The CDR3 DNA reads as TGTGCCAGCACCTACTCGGGACAGGGCTTCTACGTCCTGACTTTC.

As concerns this clonotype: A much larger clone sits a single nucleotide away, making a read error possible. This chain joins TRBV12-3 or TRBV12-4 and TRBJ1-1; 8 bases map to TRBD1. The CDR3 covers 13 residues. V lost 7 bases to trimming and J lost 6 bases; unmatched junction nucleotides: 7. The CDR3 DNA follows: TGTGCCAGCACCCGAGACAGGGGCGCTGAAGCTTTCTTT. It translates to CASTRDRGAEAFF.

The chain carries TRBV30 and TRBJ2-7, with D tentatively TRBD1 or TRBD2 (5 bases each). The tail of the sequence fits TRBJ2-4 better, so the J call may be wrong. Germline V gene sequence: CDR1 GTSNPN, CDR2 SVGIG (reference sequence). The CDR3 is 14 residues long. The CDR3 spells CAWSRGTVGNIQYF. CDR3 DNA sequence: TGTGCCTGGAGTAGAGGGACGGTAGGAAACATTCAGTACTTC.

Concerning this clonotype itself: A much larger clone is a single base away; this may be a read error. The V call is TRBV7-8, the J call TRBJ2-3; no definite D call. This CDR3 is built from 16 residues. CDR1 is SGHVS and CDR2 is FQNEAQ in the germline V gene. The CDR3 is CAGSLSSATSTDTQYF. For the CDR3, the DNA is TGTGCCGGCAGCTTATCCTCGGCAACTAGCACAGATACGCAGTATTTT.

This clonotype has more than one count but fewer than ten. The V and J genes are TRBV3-1 and TRBJ1-1; 9 nucleotides agree with TRBD1. After removal of 3 bases from V and 5 bases from J, the junction contained 10 bases not matched to a gene. CDR1 is LGHDT, CDR2 YNNKEL, per germline (reference sequence). CDR3 length: 16 amino acids. DNA for the CDR3: TGTGCCAGCAGCCAGGCCCGGACAGGGGTGGGGACTGAAGCTTTCTTT. This encodes CASSQARTGVGTEAFF.

This chain connects TRBV11-2 to TRBJ2-7; 9 bases match TRBD1. V was clipped by 2 bases and J by 7 bases; unmatched bases: 12. This CDR3 region has 16 residues. Germline V gene data show CDR1 as SGHAT and CDR2 as FQNNGV. CDR3 region: CASSLLSGQGMNEQYF. Written as DNA, the CDR3 is TGTGCCAGCAGCTTATTGTCGGGACAGGGCATGAATGAGCAGTACTTC.

This clonotype appeared a few times. This chain connects TRBV20-1 to TRBJ1-1, with no clear D. The CDR3 totals 13 residues. V was pared by 3 bases and J by 4 bases, with 12 bases between. From germline, CDR1 is DFQATT and CDR2 SNEGSKA (reference sequence). The CDR3 DNA reads TGCAGTGCTAGTATGCCGGGATCCACTGAAGCTTTCTTT. It codes for CSASMPGSTEAFF.

This clonotype came up a few times. The V gene is TRBV12-3 or TRBV12-4, the J gene TRBJ2-7, with D possibly being TRBD1 (5 bases). With 5 bases removed from V and 12 bases from J, the gap between germline ends came to 23 bases. The length of the CDR3 is 14 residues. CDR3: CASSHSTAQETRYF. The CDR3 DNA sequence: TGTGCCAGCAGTCACTCGACAGCCCAAGAGACCCGGTACTTC.

J is TRBJ2-7 and V is TRBV10-2; D is unclear. This CDR3 comprises 10 residues. Germline V gives CDR1 WSHSY, CDR2 SAAADI. Trimming left V 7 bases short and J 5 bases short, with 6 bases between. CDR3 sequence reads: CASKSNEQYF. DNA of the CDR3: TGCGCCAGCAAATCTAACGAGCAGTACTTC.

This chain joins TRBV10-3 and TRBJ2-1, with D possibly TRBD2 on 5 matching bases. CDR3 length: 14 amino acids. Germline CDR1 is ENHRY and CDR2 is SYGVKD. The V and J ends lost 4 bases and 6 bases respectively, with 13 bases between them. The CDR3 here is CAISANFEGNEQFF. The CDR3 DNA is TGTGCCATCAGTGCCAACTTTGAGGGCAATGAGCAGTTCTTC.

The chain employs TRBV13 and TRBJ2-1, with 7 bases fitting TRBD2. The CDR3 runs to 15 residues. The trim removed 0 bases at V and 8 bases at J, leaving 7 bases unmatched. Germline-derived CDR1 and CDR2 are PRHDT and FYEKMQ (reference sequence). The CDR3 loop reads CASSLGPPSGDEQFF. In nucleotides, the CDR3 is TGTGCCAGCAGCTTAGGCCCTCCTAGCGGCGATGAGCAGTTCTTC.